This T cell receptor beta chain comes out of a study of identifying expanded T cells in peripheral blood (dated by TCRdb to the late 2010s). A note on the overall study: Technical replicates were generated by sequencing separate aliquots of the same genomic DNA pool, and four replicates were compared pairwise. The paper as a whole reports these results and caveats: The authors expected that over much longer intervals, such as months to years, biological variance in healthy repertoires might increase even further. Across all healthy donors, variance in clone template counts between approximately two-week samples was found to increase significantly with total template count. Roughly 1.2 differentially abundant clones were flagged by the binomial model between technical replicates, whereas about 16 and 19 were flagged over approximately two weeks and four weeks, respectively. Both the number of clones called differentially abundant and the false-positive rate were significantly reduced by the beta-binomial model across all healthy-donor time intervals.

TCRbeta CDR3 regions were profiled by bias-controlled multiplex PCR amplification of genomic DNA with the immunoSEQ Assay. The source study handled its data this way. The absolute abundance of each unique TCRbeta CDR3 region was quantified after sequences were collapsed and filtered. Differential abundance was assessed using a binomial (Fisher-equivalent) model and a beta-binomial model in which time-dependent variance fitted from healthy donors was added. Clones with fewer than 5 combined templates were removed, and a clone was called differentially abundant if the clone's Benjamini-Hochberg FDR was below 0.01. Beta-binomial variance was modeled as a function of total template count across the two samples using the form v = (b*log(k)+a)^2. TCRdb's version of the immuneACCESS table is confined to in-frame rearrangements and falls short of the full clone set. An unresolved V gene accounts for under half of the shortfall where checked; the remainder is of unknown origin. The V and J calls and clone size are taken from that table; D and trimming were inferred from the DNA. Recorded for this sample are about 82,000 clones; approximately 90% of them occurred a single time. Approximately 7% of the sample lies in the top ten.

With regard to this clone: Its specific antigen is unknown. No base quality values were provided; no much bigger clone lies one nucleotide off.

V lost 1 base and J lost 2 bases; the stretch between them is 11 bases long. The CDR3 covers 15 residues, taking in both the cysteine and the phenylalanine. Just CDR3 DNA is preserved here, 45 bases in frame from base 1. As encoded in the germline V gene, CDR1 is MRHNA while CDR2 is SNTAGT. During the collection period, no infections or other immune events were recorded for the healthy donors. To calibrate time-dependent variance in a beta-binomial model of T-cell clone differential abundance, blood repertoires from healthy donors were used as a training cohort. The training cohort was composed of 10 or so healthy donors, 3 female and 7 male. Donor ages ranged from 29 to 64 years, with an average of 43 years. Whole blood from each healthy donor was obtained from a commercial supplier and was collected at three time points about 15 days apart. Genomic DNA was extracted from unsorted whole blood for immunosequencing.

The TCR comes from a person aged 18 to 75 in good health. The chain uses TRBV6-4 and TRBJ1-2; there is no confident call for the D gene. The sample consisted of blood. The DNA reads TGTGCCAGCAGTGACTACTCTGGAGGAAACTATGGCTACACCTTC. Its amino acids are CASSDYSGGNYGYTF.